The TCR beta chain described here comes from a study of blood T cell repertoires in COVID-19. Study-level background: Both acute and convalescent COVID-19 samples were obtained from the United States, Italy and Spain.

Original handling: Estimates of nucleated cell counts were drawn from the amplification of reference gene primers. Here immunoSEQ multiplex PCR was the method, and the copy in TCRdb shows in-frame clones only, minus some. The DNA was the basis for D and trimming; V, J and clone size are from that table. Of tens of thousands of clones detected, 78% appear once; the ten largest clones hold roughly a sixth. CDR3 length: 12 amino acids. Trimming shortened V by 3 bases and J by 8 bases, and 8 bases separated the two germline ends. V usage is TRBV12-3 or TRBV12-4 and J usage is TRBJ2-1; D not certain. What was sequenced was peripheral blood. The origin of this receptor is a man in his 70s with acute or convalescent COVID-19. CDR3 sequence (DNA): TGTGCCAGCAGTTTGGCTAGGTATGAGCAGTTCTTC. This encodes CASSLARYEQFF.